This T cell receptor beta chain was sequenced for a study of OX40 agonist ivuxolimab in advanced cancers. The CDR3 totals 15 residues. V was pared by 5 bases and J by 0 bases, with 10 bases between. The germline CDR1 and CDR2 sequences are SSHAT and FNYEAQ (reference sequence). Concerning this clone itself: What it binds is not known.

Study observations and caveats: Expanded clones were, on average, more numerous in CD8+ T cells than in CD4+. Circulating CD4+ and CD8+ T cells showed clonal expansion by week 6 at 0.1 to 3.0 mg/kg.

Using immunoSEQ multiplex PCR, the repertoire was profiled, and TCRdb retains in-frame clones only, with some absent. The sample consists of 69,000 or so clones, 85% of them appearing once. The chain recombines TRBV7-7 with TRBJ1-4; perhaps TRBD1 as D (5 bases). Sequencing was performed on CD4+ or CD8+ T cells sorted from blood, taken in a trial of the OX40 agonist ivuxolimab. This receptor was identified in an adult with an advanced solid tumor such as melanoma, head and neck, liver or kidney cancer. CDR3 amino acids: CASSLGQATNEKLFF. For the CDR3, the DNA is TGTGCCAGCAGCCTGGGGCAGGCAACTAATGAAAAACTGTTTTTT.